This TCR beta chain was observed in a study of CD8 T cells in ankylosing spondylitis (dated by TCRdb to the late 2010s). Study-wide context: T cell receptor beta repertoires were profiled in healthy donors and ankylosing spondylitis patients so that disease-linked TCR variants could be found. The whole study cohort included some 100 healthy donors and around 24 ankylosing spondylitis patients. Peripheral blood was sampled, and synovial fluid was also collected from ankylosing spondylitis patients. General findings and caveats noted by the study authors: Some of the motif variants had been reported before in the synovial fluid and blood of reactive arthritis patients, a finding that suggests common disease-initiation mechanisms. In peripheral blood, the disease-linked clones were found at relatively low frequencies and had a CD8+ phenotype. Blood from ankylosing spondylitis patients appeared to be characterized by a TCR beta motif made up of fewer than ten highly homologous amino acid variants. The disease-linked clones were reported to be significantly enriched in matched synovial fluid samples from ankylosing spondylitis patients.

This clonotype was observed a handful of times. This receptor's antigen is unknown. Base-call qualities are not available, and no considerably larger clone is one nucleotide away. The germline V gene encodes CDR1 DFQATT and CDR2 SNEGSKA (reference sequence). There are 16 amino acids in the CDR3, from cysteine to phenylalanine inclusive. Just CDR3 DNA is preserved here, 48 bases in frame from base 1. The sequencer listed for this sample is Illumina HiSeq 2500. TCR beta libraries were prepared by quantitative 5'-RACE with molecular barcodes. Per the original workflow: A new computational method, built on a probabilistic model of VDJ rearrangement, was used to identify disease-linked TCR variants. TCRdb reprocessing: public reads trimmed at Q25 with fastp, clones called with MiXCR, in-frame beta chains kept. Rows with one shared CDR3 protein collapse into an entry with the most common genes and DNA. The V and J calls, along with clone size, are taken from TCRdb and not from the paper's own processing. Counted in this sample were about 36,000 distinct CDR3 sequences; about 6.3% of them appeared once. The ten largest clones capture 10% to 15% of the sample.

The receptor comes from a male donor with ankylosing spondylitis or in good health (not recorded which). Recombination linked TRBV20-1 to TRBJ2-5; 13 middle bases align to TRBD2. Input material: blood, either unsorted or a sorted T cell fraction (not recorded which). This receptor has the CDR3 CCARGGTSGIGETQYF. The DNA sequence is given as TGCTGCGCTAGAGGCGGGACTAGCGGGATTGGGGAGACCCAGTACTTC.